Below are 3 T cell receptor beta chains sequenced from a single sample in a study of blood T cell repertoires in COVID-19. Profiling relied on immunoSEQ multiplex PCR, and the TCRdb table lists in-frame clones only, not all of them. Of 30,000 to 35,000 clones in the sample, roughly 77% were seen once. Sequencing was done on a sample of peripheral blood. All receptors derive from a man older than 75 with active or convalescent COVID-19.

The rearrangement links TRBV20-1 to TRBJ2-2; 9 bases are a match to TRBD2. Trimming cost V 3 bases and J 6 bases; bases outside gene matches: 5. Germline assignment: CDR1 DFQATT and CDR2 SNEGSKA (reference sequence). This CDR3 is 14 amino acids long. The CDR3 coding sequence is TGCAGTGCTAGTTATAGCGGGAGCTCCGGGGAGCTGTTTTTT. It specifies CSASYSGSSGELFF.

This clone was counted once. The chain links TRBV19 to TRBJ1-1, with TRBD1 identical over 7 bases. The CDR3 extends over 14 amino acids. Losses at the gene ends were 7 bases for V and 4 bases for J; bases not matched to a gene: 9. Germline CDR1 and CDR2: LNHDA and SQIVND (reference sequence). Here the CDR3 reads CASTLDRAPTEAFF. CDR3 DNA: TGTGCCAGTACTCTCGACAGGGCGCCCACTGAAGCTTTCTTT.

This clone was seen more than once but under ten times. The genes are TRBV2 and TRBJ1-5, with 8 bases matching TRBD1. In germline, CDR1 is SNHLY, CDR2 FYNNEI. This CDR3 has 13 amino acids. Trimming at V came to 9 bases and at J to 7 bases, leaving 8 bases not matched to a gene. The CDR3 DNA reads TGTGCCAGTACAGGGGGTTCAGAGCAGCCCCAGCATTTT. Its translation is CASTGGSEQPQHF.